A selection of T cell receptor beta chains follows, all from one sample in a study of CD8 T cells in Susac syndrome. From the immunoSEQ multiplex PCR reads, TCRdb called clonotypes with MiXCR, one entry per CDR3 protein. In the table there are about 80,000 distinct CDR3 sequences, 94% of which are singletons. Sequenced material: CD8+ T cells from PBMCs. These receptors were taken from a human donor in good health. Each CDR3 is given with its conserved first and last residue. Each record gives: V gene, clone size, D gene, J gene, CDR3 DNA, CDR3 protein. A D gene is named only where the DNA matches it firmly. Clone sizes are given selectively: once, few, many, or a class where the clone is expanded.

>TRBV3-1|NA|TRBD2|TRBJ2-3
TGTGCCAGCAGCCCCGGACTAGCGGGAGATACGCAGTATTTT
CASSPGLAGDTQYF
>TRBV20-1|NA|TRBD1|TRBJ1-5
TGCAGTGCTAGAGTGGACAGGGGGATAGGTGGAGAGCCCCAGCATTTT
CSARVDRGIGGEPQHF
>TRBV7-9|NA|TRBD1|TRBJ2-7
TGTGCCAGCGCGGGACAGGGGCGCTACGAGCAGTACTTC
CASAGQGRYEQYF
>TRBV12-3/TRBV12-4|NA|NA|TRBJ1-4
TGTGCCAGCAGTCCAATGGGTGAAAAACTGTTTTTT
CASSPMGEKLFF
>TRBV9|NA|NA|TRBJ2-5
TGTGCCAGCAGCTTCCACGGGACACCCGGGGAGACCCAGTACTTC
CASSFHGTPGETQYF
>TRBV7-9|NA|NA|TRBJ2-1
TGTGCCAGCAGCCCGAGAAGCGGGACAGCCTACAATGAGCAGTTCTTC
CASSPRSGTAYNEQFF
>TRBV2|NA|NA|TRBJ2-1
TGTGCCAGCAATGGGCCTAGCGTTAACAATGAGCAGTTCTTC
CASNGPSVNNEQFF
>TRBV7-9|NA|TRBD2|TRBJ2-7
TGTGCCAGCAGCTCGACTAGCGGGGGAGGGGAGCAGTACTTC
CASSSTSGGGEQYF
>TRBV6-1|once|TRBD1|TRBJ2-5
TGTGCCAGCAGCCCACTTCCCACAAGGACAGGGGAAGAGACCCAGTACTTC
CASSPLPTRTGEETQYF
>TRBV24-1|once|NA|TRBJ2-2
TGTGCCACCAGTGACCCAGGGCTCGCCGGGGAGCTGTTTTTT
CATSDPGLAGELFF
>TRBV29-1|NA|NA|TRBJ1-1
TGCAGCGTCACGGGACAGAACACTGAAGCTTTCTTT
CSVTGQNTEAFF
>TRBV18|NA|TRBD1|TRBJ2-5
TGTGCCAGCTCACCCCCTGACAGGGGGCTCGGAGAGACCCAGTACTTC
CASSPPDRGLGETQYF
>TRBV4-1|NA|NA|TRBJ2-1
TGCGCCAGCAGCCAAGGGGCAGGGGATGAGCAGTTCTTC
CASSQGAGDEQFF
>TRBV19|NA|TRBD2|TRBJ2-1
TGTGCCAGTAGCACCGCCAGCGGGAGGGCTTTCAATGAGCAGTTCTTC
CASSTASGRAFNEQFF
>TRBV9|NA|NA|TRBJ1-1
TGTGCCAGCAGCGAAGACAGGTGGGACACTGAAGCTTTCTTT
CASSEDRWDTEAFF
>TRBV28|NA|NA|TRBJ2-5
TGTGCCAGCAGGGTCCGGGATATGAGGACCCAGTACTTC
CASRVRDMRTQYF
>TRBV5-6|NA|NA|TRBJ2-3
TGTGCCAGCCTTGGGAGTTTCGCGGATACGCAGTATTTT
CASLGSFADTQYF